The 14 T cell receptor beta chains below all came from one sample that was sequenced in a study of T cell changes during pregnancy in multiple sclerosis. Profiled with immunoSEQ multiplex PCR; TCRdb holds only in-frame clones, not every one. Seen here are tens of thousands of clones, approximately 92% observed once, and the top ten hold around 2.3%. Here the sequenced sample was peripheral blood, taken before pregnancy. The receptor set was obtained from a female donor with multiple sclerosis, enrolled in a pregnancy study.

The chain couples TRBV7-3 to TRBJ2-1; the match to TRBD2 covers 10 bases. The CDR3 sequence is 16 residues long. CDR1 SGHTA and CDR2 FQGTGA come from the germline V gene. J was trimmed by 5 bases and V by 2 bases; bases with no gene match: 6. In DNA form, the CDR3 reads TGTGCCAGCAGCTTAGGGGGGCTAGCGGGAGACAATGAGCAGTTCTTC. It specifies CASSLGGLAGDNEQFF.

CDR3 in DNA: TGTGCCAGCAGCCAGCCGGGACAGGGGGCTTACGAGCAGTACTTC. Protein product: CASSQPGQGAYEQYF. The rearrangement uses TRBV4-2 and TRBJ2-7, with 12 bases fitting TRBD1. V lost 3 bases to trimming and J lost 4 bases; unmatched junction nucleotides: 4. Looked up from germline, CDR1 is LGHNA and CDR2 is YNFKEQ. The CDR3 covers 15 residues.

The chain employs TRBV18 and TRBJ1-2; the match to TRBD1 covers 7 bases. Germline CDR1 and CDR2: KGHSH and LQKENI. This CDR3 is built from 18 residues. Trimming at V came to 0 bases and at J to 7 bases, leaving 17 bases not matched to a gene. CDR3 residues: CASSPPTGQTIYKAGYTF. In DNA form, the CDR3 reads TGTGCCAGCTCACCACCGACGGGACAGACAATCTATAAGGCTGGCTACACCTTC.

The chain uses TRBV7-9 and TRBJ2-7; 11 nucleotides agree with TRBD2. CDR1 and CDR2 from the germline V gene are SEHNR and FQNEAQ (reference sequence). The length of the CDR3 is 15 residues. The trim removed 0 bases at V and 7 bases at J, leaving 5 bases unmatched. The CDR3 protein is CASSLATSGMGEQYF. The CDR3 DNA reads TGTGCCAGCAGCTTAGCGACTAGCGGGATGGGGGAGCAGTACTTC.

This chain links TRBV6-6 with TRBJ1-2; 11 bases map to TRBD1. The CDR3 sequence is 15 residues long. The germline gives CDR1 MNHNY, CDR2 SVGAGI (reference sequence). Germline trimming cut 0 bases from V and 8 bases from J; bases unmatched to any gene: 5. The chain's CDR3 is CASSYSGQGADGYTF. CDR3 nucleotide sequence: TGTGCCAGCAGTTACTCAGGACAGGGGGCCGACGGCTACACCTTC.

This rearrangement joins TRBV19 to TRBJ1-1; TRBD1 might be the D (5 bases). The V end was cut by 4 bases, the J end by 1 base, with 13 bases between. Germline V lookup: CDR1 LNHDA, CDR2 SQIVND (reference sequence). The CDR3 is made up of 15 amino acids. The CDR3 DNA is TGTGCCAGTAGTACCCCTCGGGGGTGGAACACTGAAGCTTTCTTT. It codes for CASSTPRGWNTEAFF.

The V gene is TRBV18, the J gene TRBJ2-1; possibly TRBD1 for D (5 bases). This CDR3 region has 18 residues. Deletions cut 3 bases from V and 6 bases from J, with 24 bases between. CDR1 is KGHSH and CDR2 is LQKENI in the germline V gene. CDR3 sequence (DNA): TGTGCCAGCTCACCTGGCCCATCGTGGGGCACATATGGCAATGAGCAGTTCTTC. It codes for CASSPGPSWGTYGNEQFF. Filled out from reference TRBV18 and TRBJ2-1, the complete variable domain reads NAGVMQNPRHLVRRRGQEARLRCSPMKGHSHVYWYRQLPEEGLKFMVYLQKENIIDESGMPKERFSAEFPKEGPSILRIQQVVRGDSAAYFCASSPGPSWGTYGNEQFFGPGTRLTVL.

The gene calls are TRBV5-4 and TRBJ1-4; 8 positions match TRBD1. CDR3 length equals 19 residues. CDR1 and CDR2 (germline): SGHNT, YYREEE (reference sequence). V lost 4 bases, J lost 0 bases, and 14 bases stayed unmatched. CDR3 DNA sequence: TGTGCCAGCAGCCCAGGGGGTACGGGACAGGCCGCAACTAATGAAAAACTGTTTTTT. This sequence encodes CASSPGGTGQAATNEKLFF.

The chain recombines TRBV10-3 with TRBJ2-3; 10 bases align to TRBD1. CDR1 is ENHRY, CDR2 SYGVKD, per germline. V trimming: 6 bases; J trimming: 3 bases; junction bases outside the gene matches: 3. This CDR3 has 14 residues. DNA for the CDR3: TGTGCCATCAGGAGGACAGGGGGAACAGATACGCAGTATTTT. This encodes CAIRRTGGTDTQYF.

The chain carries TRBV30 and TRBJ1-1, with D maybe TRBD1 (6 bases). Deletions cut 7 bases from V and 5 bases from J, with 23 bases between. The length of the CDR3 is 15 residues. Germline CDR1 and CDR2: GTSNPN and SVGIG (reference sequence). The CDR3 protein is CASLSGGRGTTEAFF. CDR3 nucleotides: TGTGCCTCTCTATCCGGGGGGCGAGGAACGACTGAAGCTTTCTTT.

CDR3 nucleotide sequence: TGCGCCAGCAGCCATGTCCCGGGACTAGCGGGATTTGGGTGGGAGCAGTACTTC. The encoded protein is CASSHVPGLAGFGWEQYF. This chain uses TRBV4-1 with TRBJ2-7; the match to TRBD2 covers 13 bases. This CDR3 contains 18 residues. With V trimmed by 3 bases and J by 7 bases, 15 bases remained unmatched. Germline-derived CDR1 and CDR2 are MGHRA and YSYEKL.

This chain links TRBV7-2 with TRBJ1-2; no clear D gene. Per the germline V gene, CDR1 is SGHTA and CDR2 is FQGNSA. This CDR3 contains 15 residues. Trimming took off 5 bases at V and 2 bases at J, with 15 bases between the two ends. CDR3 region: CASSDATGWNYGYTF. DNA for the CDR3: TGTGCCAGCAGCGACGCCACGGGGTGGAACTATGGCTACACCTTC.

This clone turned up a few times. The V and J genes are TRBV12-2 and TRBJ1-4; the tabulated D call, TRBD1, remains unverified against the DNA. TRBV12-2 is labeled a pseudogene. CDR3 length: 14 amino acids. CDR3 bases: TGTGCAAGTCGCTTCAACCCCAGGGATGAAAAACTGTTTTTT. The encoded protein is CASRFNPRDEKLFF.

The chain couples TRBV10-2 to TRBJ2-7, with 7 bases aligning to TRBD1. In germline, CDR1 is WSHSY, CDR2 SAAADI. With 2 bases clipped from V and 4 bases from J, the junction kept 8 bases outside the gene matches. The CDR3 is made up of 15 amino acids. The CDR3 protein is CASSEATGPVYEQYF. The CDR3 DNA reads as TGCGCCAGCAGTGAGGCGACAGGGCCTGTATACGAGCAGTACTTC.